This section outlines one T cell receptor beta chain sequence together with its context. The target antigen is unknown. This sample was included in a study of shared clonotypes between healthy human individuals. Findings of the study overall: Non-shared clonotypes had lower generation probabilities than those shared by all four donors. Naive subsets, compared against memory subsets, generally had larger estimated richness values.

The CDR3 is 15 residues long. The germline V and J ends were trimmed by 6 bases and 3 bases, with 18 bases remaining between them. Germline CDR1 and CDR2: SNHLY and FYNNEI. Cells designated naive CD8 were CD45RO-negative and were positively selected for CCR7, with terminally differentiated effector memory CD45RA+ cells excluded. Healthy and HIV-negative, the adult donors had no recent acute infections or vaccinations. Data came from immunoSEQ multiplex PCR; TCRdb stores just in-frame clones and leaves some out. The table lists nearly 600,000 clones, nearly 97% of them singletons. This clonotype was obtained from a woman aged 25 to 39 in good health. The rearrangement uses TRBV2 and TRBJ2-7; D is possibly TRBD1 (6 bases). Input material: naive CD8+ T cells sorted from blood. The CDR3 DNA follows: TGTGCCAGCAGGGATACAGGGTCCGCCCTCTACGAGCAGTACTTC. Translating it yields CASRDTGSALYEQYF.